Listed below are T cell receptor beta chains from one sample, sequenced in a study of T cell responses to AZD1222 COVID-19 vaccine. Some clones are missing from TCRdb's copy, which holds only in-frame ones; the method was immunoSEQ multiplex PCR. The sample shows 150,000 to 200,000 clones, about 92% of them seen only once. Sequencing used peripheral blood, obtained on day 0 of AZD1222 vaccination. The receptors shown here come from an adult in good health. Each CDR3 is given with its conserved first and last residue. D genes are given only for firm matches. Where a row states a size, it is once, few, many or the class of an expanded clone; other rows omit it.

clone_size	j_call	d_call	cdr3_length	v_call	cdr3_nt	cdr3_aa
.	TRBJ2-3	TRBD2	13	TRBV19	TGTGCCAGTAGTATCGGGCTAGCGGGGACGCAGTATTTT	CASSIGLAGTQYF
.	TRBJ2-1	.	14	TRBV5-4	TGTGCCAGCAGCTTGGCTCAAGAGCGCACCAAGCAGTTCTTC	CASSLAQERTKQFF
.	TRBJ2-5	.	11	TRBV3-1/TRBV3-2	TGTGCCAGCAGGGGGCTCGAGACCCAGTACTTC	CASRGLETQYF
.	TRBJ1-1	.	13	TRBV30	TGTGCCTGGATGAGACGGGCGAACACTGAAGCTTTCTTT	CAWMRRANTEAFF
.	TRBJ2-1	.	12	TRBV29-1	TGCAGCGTTGAAGAGGGGGCTACTGCGCAGTTCTTC	CSVEEGATAQFF
.	TRBJ1-1	.	14	TRBV3-1/TRBV3-2	TGTGCCAGCAGCGTCGGGACACCGAACACTGAAGCTTTCTTT	CASSVGTPNTEAFF
.	TRBJ2-1	.	13	TRBV19	TGTGCCAGTACCTTGGGGAGGGGGGCTGAGCAGTTCTTC	CASTLGRGAEQFF
.	TRBJ1-3	.	13	TRBV19	TGTGCCAGTAGTATAGAATCAGGAAACACCATATATTTT	CASSIESGNTIYF
.	TRBJ1-1	.	12	TRBV6-5	TGTGCCACCCATGGGGGAGACACTGAAGCTTTCTTT	CATHGGDTEAFF
.	TRBJ1-6	.	13	TRBV10-3	TGTGCCATCAGTGTCGACAGTAATTCACCCCTCCACTTT	CAISVDSNSPLHF
.	TRBJ1-2	.	14	TRBV10-2	TGCGCCAGCAGTGGTCGAGTGGGTGGATATGGCTACACCTTC	CASSGRVGGYGYTF
.	TRBJ1-1	.	13	TRBV2	TGTGCCAGCGGCATGGGGGTTCTCACTGAAGCTTTCTTT	CASGMGVLTEAFF
.	TRBJ1-1	.	13	TRBV5-6	TGTGCCAGCAGCCTACAGCTCCTGGGCGAAGCTTTCTTT	CASSLQLLGEAFF
once	TRBJ1-2	.	15	TRBV7-2	TGTGCCAGCAGCACACCGGACGGGGGGTTAAATGGCTACACCTTC	CASSTPDGGLNGYTF
.	TRBJ1-5	.	15	TRBV6-6	TGTGCCAGCAGTTTGGATGGGCTTACCGGGCTTCCCCAGCATTTT	CASSLDGLTGLPQHF
.	TRBJ2-2	TRBD1	15	TRBV27	TGTGCCAGCAGTTTAGGGCCAGGGGGCACCGGGGAGCTGTTTTTT	CASSLGPGGTGELFF